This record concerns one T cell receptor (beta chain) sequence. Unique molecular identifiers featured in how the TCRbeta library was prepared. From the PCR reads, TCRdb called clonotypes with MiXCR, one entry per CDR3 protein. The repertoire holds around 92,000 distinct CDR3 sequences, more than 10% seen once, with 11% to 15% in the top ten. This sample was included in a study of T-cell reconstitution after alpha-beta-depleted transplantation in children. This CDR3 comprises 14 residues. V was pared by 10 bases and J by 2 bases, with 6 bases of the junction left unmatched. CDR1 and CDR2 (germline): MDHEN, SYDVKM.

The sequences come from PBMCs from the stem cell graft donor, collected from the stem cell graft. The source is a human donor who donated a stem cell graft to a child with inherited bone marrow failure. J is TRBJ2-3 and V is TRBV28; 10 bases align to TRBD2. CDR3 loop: CATRTSGTTDTQYF. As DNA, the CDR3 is TGTGCCACCCGGACTAGCGGAACCACAGATACGCAGTATTTT.